This T cell receptor (beta chain) derives from a study of blood T cells in healthy people across ages. This clonotype was observed a handful of times. The antigen is unknown. The CDR3 is 15 residues long. V was clipped by 4 bases and J by 4 bases, with 15 bases between them. The germline gives CDR1 LGHDT, CDR2 YNNKEL (reference sequence). Findings and limits, study-wide: More naive CD4+ cells and higher diversity marked long-lived donors relative to aged donors.

The authors extracted at least 5.5 micrograms of total RNA per sample. Next came a second PCR, run for about 6 to 12 cycles, which used a sample-barcoded 5' primer along with a J-beta primer mix. Each cDNA molecule was tagged by a template-switch adaptor that had 12 random nucleotides. TCRdb used MiXCR to reprocess the 5' RACE reads, holding one entry per CDR3 protein. In the table there are 1,300,000 or so distinct CDR3 sequences, around 59% of which are singletons. Sequences were obtained from blood. The receptor's source is a man in his late teens or twenties in good health. V usage is TRBV3-1 and J usage is TRBJ2-3; perhaps TRBD2 as D (6 bases). The CDR3 nucleotides are TGTGCCAGCAGCCGGGACCTACCGGGGGCAGATACGCAGTATTTT. Amino acids: CASSRDLPGADTQYF.